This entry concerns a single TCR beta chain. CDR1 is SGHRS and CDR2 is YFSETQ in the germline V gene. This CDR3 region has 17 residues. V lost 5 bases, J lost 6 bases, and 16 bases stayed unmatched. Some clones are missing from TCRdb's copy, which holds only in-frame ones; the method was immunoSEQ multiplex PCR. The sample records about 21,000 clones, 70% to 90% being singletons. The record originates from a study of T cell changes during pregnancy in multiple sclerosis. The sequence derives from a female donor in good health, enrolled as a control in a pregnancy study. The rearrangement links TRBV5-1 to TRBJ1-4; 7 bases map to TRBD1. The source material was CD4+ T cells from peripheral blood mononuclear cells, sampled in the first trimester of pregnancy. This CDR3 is CASRPALLPGGDEKLFF. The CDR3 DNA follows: TGCGCCAGCAGGCCCGCTCTCTTGCCAGGGGGTGATGAAAAACTGTTTTTT.